The rows below give T cell receptor beta chains drawn from one sample of a study of T cell responses to AZD1222 COVID-19 vaccine. Produced via immunoSEQ multiplex PCR; TCRdb's table is partial and in-frame only. This table holds some 100,000 clones, roughly 84% found once. The specimen comprised peripheral blood, sampled on day 0 of AZD1222 vaccination. The receptors shown here come from an adult in good health. CDR3s include the opening cysteine and the closing phenylalanine or tryptophan. A D gene is named only where the DNA matches it firmly. Where a row states a size, it is once, few, many or the class of an expanded clone; other rows omit it.

j_call: TRBJ2-3; v_call: TRBV9; d_call: -; clone_size: -; cdr3_nt: TGTGCCAGCAGCGTGGGCGGGGCCAGCACAGATACGCAGTATTTT; cdr3_aa: CASSVGGASTDTQYF
j_call: TRBJ1-5; v_call: TRBV30; d_call: -; clone_size: -; cdr3_nt: TGTGCCTGGAGCCGAACAGGGAATCAGCCCCAGCATTTT; cdr3_aa: CAWSRTGNQPQHF
j_call: TRBJ1-2; v_call: TRBV29-1; d_call: -; clone_size: -; cdr3_nt: TGCAGCGGATGGGACGGAGGATCCTATGGCTACACCTTC; cdr3_aa: CSGWDGGSYGYTF
j_call: TRBJ2-3; v_call: TRBV19; d_call: -; clone_size: -; cdr3_nt: TGTGCCAGTAGTATTGGGGGGTATACAGATACGCAGTATTTT; cdr3_aa: CASSIGGYTDTQYF
j_call: TRBJ2-7; v_call: TRBV6-5; d_call: -; clone_size: -; cdr3_nt: TGTGCCAGCAGATCAACTCACGGACAGGAGGGCGAGCAGTACTTC; cdr3_aa: CASRSTHGQEGEQYF
j_call: TRBJ1-4; v_call: TRBV19; d_call: -; clone_size: -; cdr3_nt: TGTGCCAGTAGTATCCGGGGTCATGCAGGGGATGAAAAACTGTTTTTT; cdr3_aa: CASSIRGHAGDEKLFF
j_call: TRBJ2-1; v_call: TRBV19; d_call: TRBD1; clone_size: -; cdr3_nt: TGTGCCAGTAGTTCTCAGGGGGCCTACAATGAGCAGTTCTTC; cdr3_aa: CASSSQGAYNEQFF
j_call: TRBJ1-2; v_call: TRBV21-1; d_call: -; clone_size: few; cdr3_nt: TGTGCCAGCAGCAAAGTCGTAGCTAACTATGGCTACACCTTC; cdr3_aa: CASSKVVANYGYTF
j_call: TRBJ2-3; v_call: TRBV7-9; d_call: -; clone_size: -; cdr3_nt: TGTGCCAGCAGCTCTCCTTCCCGGGATCTGCGCACAGATACGCAGTATTTT; cdr3_aa: CASSSPSRDLRTDTQYF
j_call: TRBJ1-2; v_call: TRBV14; d_call: -; clone_size: -; cdr3_nt: TGTGCCAGCAGCCCTCGGACGGCGGAAGGCTACACCTTC; cdr3_aa: CASSPRTAEGYTF
j_call: TRBJ1-6; v_call: TRBV7-2; d_call: -; clone_size: -; cdr3_nt: TGTGCCAGCAGCCAAGTTGGGAATTCACCCCTCCACTTT; cdr3_aa: CASSQVGNSPLHF
j_call: TRBJ1-2; v_call: TRBV3-1/TRBV3-2; d_call: -; clone_size: -; cdr3_nt: TGTGCCAGCACCCAGGGTGTGTTGTACAACCGTAACTATGGCTACACCTTC; cdr3_aa: CASTQGVLYNRNYGYTF
j_call: TRBJ1-2; v_call: TRBV29-1; d_call: -; clone_size: -; cdr3_nt: TGCAGCGTTGGTCCACCCCCCTATGGCTACACCTTC; cdr3_aa: CSVGPPPYGYTF
j_call: TRBJ2-7; v_call: TRBV28; d_call: -; clone_size: -; cdr3_nt: TGTGCCAGCAGTTTAGGGGGAATCACAGGAGGCTCCTACGAGCAGTACTTC; cdr3_aa: CASSLGGITGGSYEQYF
j_call: TRBJ2-5; v_call: TRBV5-4; d_call: -; clone_size: -; cdr3_nt: TGTGCCAGCAGCCGCGAGCCAAAACCCCAGGAGACCCAGTACTTC; cdr3_aa: CASSREPKPQETQYF